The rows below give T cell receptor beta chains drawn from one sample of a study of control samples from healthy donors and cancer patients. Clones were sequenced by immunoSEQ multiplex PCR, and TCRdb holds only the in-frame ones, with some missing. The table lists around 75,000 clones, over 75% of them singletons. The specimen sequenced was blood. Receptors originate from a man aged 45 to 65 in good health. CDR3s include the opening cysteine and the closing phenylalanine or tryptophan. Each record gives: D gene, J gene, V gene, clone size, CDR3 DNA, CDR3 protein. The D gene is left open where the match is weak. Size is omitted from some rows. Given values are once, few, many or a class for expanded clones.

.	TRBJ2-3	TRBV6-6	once	TGTGCCAGCAGCCTCCGGTCTAGCACAGATACGCAGTATTTT	CASSLRSSTDTQYF
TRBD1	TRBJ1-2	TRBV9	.	TGTGCCAGCAGCCCTCATATTCCGACGGACAGGGTTAACTATGGCTACACCTTC	CASSPHIPTDRVNYGYTF
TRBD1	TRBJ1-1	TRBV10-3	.	TGTGCCGCCGCCCCGGGACAGTTAACTGAAGCTTTCTTT	CAAAPGQLTEAFF
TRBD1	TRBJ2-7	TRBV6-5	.	TGTGCCAGCAGTTCCCGGGACAGCTCCTACGAGCAGTACTTC	CASSSRDSSYEQYF
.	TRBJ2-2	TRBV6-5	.	TGTGCCAGCAGGACACCGATCGGGGAGCTGTTTTTT	CASRTPIGELFF
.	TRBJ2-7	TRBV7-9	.	TGTGCCAGCAGCTCCCAGGGTCCCAGGGCTGGGGAGCAGTACTTC	CASSSQGPRAGEQYF
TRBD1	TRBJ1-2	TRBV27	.	TGTGCCAGCAGTTTACTTGGGACAGGTGATTATGGCTACACCTTC	CASSLLGTGDYGYTF
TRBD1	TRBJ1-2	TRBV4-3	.	TGCGCCAGCAGCCAACTCAGGGGGCACGGCTACACCTTC	CASSQLRGHGYTF
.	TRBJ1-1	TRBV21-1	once	TGTGCCAGCAGCAAAGATGGGACAGGGGCGTTGGCTTTCTTT	CASSKDGTGALAFF
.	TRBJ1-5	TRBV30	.	TGTGCCTGGAGTGGTGGAGGGGAAGGGCAGCCCCAGCATTTT	CAWSGGGEGQPQHF
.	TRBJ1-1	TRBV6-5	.	TGTGCCAGCAGTCAGGGACTTGAAGCTTTCTTT	CASSQGLEAFF
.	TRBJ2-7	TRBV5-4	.	TGTGCCAGCAGCTTGTTCCCCTACGAGCAGTACTTC	CASSLFPYEQYF
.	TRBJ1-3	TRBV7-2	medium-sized	TGTGCCAGCAGCTTCGATGGGACTGCTGGAAACACCATATATTTT	CASSFDGTAGNTIYF
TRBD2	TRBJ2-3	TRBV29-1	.	TGCAGCTTACTAGCGGGAGTCAGCACAGATACGCAGTATTTT	CSLLAGVSTDTQYF
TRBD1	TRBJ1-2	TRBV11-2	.	TGTGCCAGCAGCTCCCTCCGGGACAGGGACCATGGCTACACCTTC	CASSSLRDRDHGYTF
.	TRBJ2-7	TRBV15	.	TGTGCCACCAGCAGAGAAGGCGTCTCCTACGAGCAGTACTTC	CATSREGVSYEQYF
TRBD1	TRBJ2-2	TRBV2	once	TGTGCCAGCAGCGGACAGGGGGCCGGGGAGCTGTTTTTT	CASSGQGAGELFF
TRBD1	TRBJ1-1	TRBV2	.	TGTGCCAGCAGTGAGTTGGGACAGGGTTCGGAAGCTTTCTTT	CASSELGQGSEAFF
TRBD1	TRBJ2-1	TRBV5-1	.	TGCGCCAGCAGCTTGGCCTATGGGACAGGGATAAATGAGCAGTTCTTC	CASSLAYGTGINEQFF
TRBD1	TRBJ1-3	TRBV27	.	TGTGCCAGCAGTTCCCGGACAGGGCCGGGAAACACCATATATTTT	CASSSRTGPGNTIYF
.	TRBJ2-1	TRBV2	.	TGTGCCACCCTCGCGCGGGAAGGCACCTACAATGAGCAGTTCTTC	CATLAREGTYNEQFF
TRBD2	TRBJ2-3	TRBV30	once	TGTGCCTTGGCCAGGCGGGAGGCAGATACGCAGTATTTT	CALARREADTQYF
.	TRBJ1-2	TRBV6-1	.	TGTGCCAGCAGTGAGAGTGGGACGGGAACTTATGGCTACACCTTC	CASSESGTGTYGYTF
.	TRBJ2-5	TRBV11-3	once	TGTGCCAGCAGCTTAGATGGAGGGAGTCAAGAGACCCAGTACTTC	CASSLDGGSQETQYF
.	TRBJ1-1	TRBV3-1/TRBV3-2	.	TGTGCCAGCAGCCAAGAGTCCGGAGGGGGGGCGCGCACTGAAGCTTTCTTT	CASSQESGGGARTEAFF
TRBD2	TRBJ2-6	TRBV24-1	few	TGTGCCACCAGTACGGGGGGGGCGTTGACTGGGGCCAACGTCCTGACTTTC	CATSTGGALTGANVLTF
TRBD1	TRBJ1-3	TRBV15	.	TGTGCCACCAGCAGAGATCTGAGGGGGCGCGGGGATTTT	CATSRDLRGRGDF
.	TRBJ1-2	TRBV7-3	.	TGTGCCAGCAGCCCCCAGGGATTCGACGGGTATGGCTACACCTTC	CASSPQGFDGYGYTF
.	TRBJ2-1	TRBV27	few	TGTGCCAGTAACCGGGACTTCGGACCACGTGAGCAGTTCTTC	CASNRDFGPREQFF
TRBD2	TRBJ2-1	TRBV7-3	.	TGTGCCAGCAGCTTAAGTGGGGGAGCGGGAGACGATGAGCAGTTCTTC	CASSLSGGAGDDEQFF
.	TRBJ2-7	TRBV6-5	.	TGTGCCAGCAGTTACGCAGGGGGGTCCTACGAGCAGTACTTC	CASSYAGGSYEQYF
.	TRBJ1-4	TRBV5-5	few	TGTGCCAGCAGCTCCGGTGGGGGGGCGACGGCTAATGAAAAACTGTTTTTT	CASSSGGGATANEKLFF
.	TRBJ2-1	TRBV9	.	TGTGCCAGCAGCTACCTAGCGAATGAGCAGTTCTTC	CASSYLANEQFF
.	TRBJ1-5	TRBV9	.	TGTGCCAGCGGTCTGAATCAGCCCCAGCATTTT	CASGLNQPQHF
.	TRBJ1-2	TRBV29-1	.	TGCAGCGTTGCAGCCTATGGCTACACCTTC	CSVAAYGYTF
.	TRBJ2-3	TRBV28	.	TGTGCCAGCAGCTCCCCGGTGATTGAAACTAGCACAGATACGCAGTATTTT	CASSSPVIETSTDTQYF